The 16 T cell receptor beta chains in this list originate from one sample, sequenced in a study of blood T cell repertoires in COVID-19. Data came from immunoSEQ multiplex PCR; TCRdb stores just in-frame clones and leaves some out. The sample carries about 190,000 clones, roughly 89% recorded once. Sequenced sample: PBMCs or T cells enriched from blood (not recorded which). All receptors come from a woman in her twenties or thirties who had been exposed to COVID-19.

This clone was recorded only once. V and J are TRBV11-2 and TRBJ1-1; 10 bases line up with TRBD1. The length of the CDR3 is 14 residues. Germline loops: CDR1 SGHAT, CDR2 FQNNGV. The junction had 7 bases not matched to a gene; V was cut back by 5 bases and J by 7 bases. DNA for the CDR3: TGTGCCAGCAGCGTAGTGAGGACAGGGGGTGAAGCTTTCTTT. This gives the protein CASSVVRTGGEAFF.

Here the CDR3 DNA reads TGTGCCAGCAGCGTGGGGGGACTAGCGGGGTTCGCAGAGACCCAGTACTTC. This translates into CASSVGGLAGFAETQYF. The genes are TRBV9 and TRBJ2-5; TRBD2 matches at 13 bases. Germline V CDR1 and CDR2: SGDLS, YYNGEE. V shed 2 bases and J 4 bases; nucleotides not matched to a gene: 8. The CDR3 is 17 residues long.

CDR3 DNA sequence: TGTGCCAGCAGTTCGGGACAGGTTCCATACGAGCAGTACTTC. This codes for CASSSGQVPYEQYF. The genes are TRBV27 and TRBJ2-7, with 8 bases fitting TRBD1. This CDR3 comprises 14 residues. CDR1 and CDR2 from the germline V gene are MNHEY and SMNVEV (reference sequence). The V and J ends lost 4 bases and 4 bases, in that order; junction bases with no gene match: 6.

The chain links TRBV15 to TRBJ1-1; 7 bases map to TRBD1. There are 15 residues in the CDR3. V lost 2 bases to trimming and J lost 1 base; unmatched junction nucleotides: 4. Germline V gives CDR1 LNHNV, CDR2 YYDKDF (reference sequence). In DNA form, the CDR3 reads TGTGCCACCAGCAGACGCCGACAGGGGAACACTGAAGCTTTCTTT. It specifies CATSRRRQGNTEAFF. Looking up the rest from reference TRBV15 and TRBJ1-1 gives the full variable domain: DAMVIQNPRYQVTQFGKPVTLSCSQTLNHNVMYWYQQKSSQAPKLLFHYYDKDFNNEADTPDNFQSRRPNTSFCFLDIRSPGLGDTAMYLCATSRRRQGNTEAFFGQGTRLTVV.

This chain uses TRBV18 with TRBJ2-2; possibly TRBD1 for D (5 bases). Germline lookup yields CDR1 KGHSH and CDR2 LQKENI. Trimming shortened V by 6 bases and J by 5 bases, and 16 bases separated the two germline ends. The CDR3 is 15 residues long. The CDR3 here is CASSPGRAQTGELFF. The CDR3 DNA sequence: TGTGCCAGCTCTCCGGGCAGGGCACAAACCGGGGAGCTGTTTTTT.

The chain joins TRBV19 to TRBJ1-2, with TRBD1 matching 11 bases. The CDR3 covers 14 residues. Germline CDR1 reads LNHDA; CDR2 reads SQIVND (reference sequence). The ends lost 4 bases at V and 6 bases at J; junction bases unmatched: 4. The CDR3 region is CASSTPDRGHGYTF. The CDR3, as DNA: TGTGCCAGTAGTACCCCGGACAGGGGGCATGGCTACACCTTC.

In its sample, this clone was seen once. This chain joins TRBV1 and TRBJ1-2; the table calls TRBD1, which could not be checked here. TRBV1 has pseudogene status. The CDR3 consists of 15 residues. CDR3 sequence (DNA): TGCACCAGCAGCGAACAAGGGGGCGCGAACTATGGCTACACCTTC. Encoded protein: CTSSEQGGANYGYTF.

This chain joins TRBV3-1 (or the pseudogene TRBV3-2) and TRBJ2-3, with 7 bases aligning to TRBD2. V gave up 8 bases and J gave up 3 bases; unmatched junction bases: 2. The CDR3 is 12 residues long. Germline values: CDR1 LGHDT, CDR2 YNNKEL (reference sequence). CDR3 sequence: CASRDYTDTQYF. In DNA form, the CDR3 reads TGTGCCAGCCGGGACTATACAGATACGCAGTATTTT.

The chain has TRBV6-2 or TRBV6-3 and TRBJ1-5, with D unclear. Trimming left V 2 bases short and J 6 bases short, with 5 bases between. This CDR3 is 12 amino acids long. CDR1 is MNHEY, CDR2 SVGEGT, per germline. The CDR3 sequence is CASSYTGQPQHF. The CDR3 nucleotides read TGTGCCAGCAGTTACACGGGTCAGCCCCAGCATTTT.

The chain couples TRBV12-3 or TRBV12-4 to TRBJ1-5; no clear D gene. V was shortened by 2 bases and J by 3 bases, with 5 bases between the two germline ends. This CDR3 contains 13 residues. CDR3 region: CASSLSDNQPQHF. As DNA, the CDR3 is TGTGCCAGCAGTTTATCAGACAATCAGCCCCAGCATTTT.

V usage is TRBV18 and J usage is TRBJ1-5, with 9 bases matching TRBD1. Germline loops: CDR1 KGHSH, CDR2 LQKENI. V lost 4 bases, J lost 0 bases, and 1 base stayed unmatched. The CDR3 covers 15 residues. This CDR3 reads CASSQGQGSNQPQHF. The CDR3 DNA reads TGTGCCAGCTCACAGGGACAGGGTAGCAATCAGCCCCAGCATTTT.

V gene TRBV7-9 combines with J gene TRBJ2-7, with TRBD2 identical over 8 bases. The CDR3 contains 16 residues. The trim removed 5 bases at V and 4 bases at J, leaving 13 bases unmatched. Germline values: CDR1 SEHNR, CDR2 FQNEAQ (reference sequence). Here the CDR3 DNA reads TGTGCCAGCAGCCGTTCCGGGGGGGCCCGCAGTTACGAGCAGTACTTC. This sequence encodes CASSRSGGARSYEQYF.

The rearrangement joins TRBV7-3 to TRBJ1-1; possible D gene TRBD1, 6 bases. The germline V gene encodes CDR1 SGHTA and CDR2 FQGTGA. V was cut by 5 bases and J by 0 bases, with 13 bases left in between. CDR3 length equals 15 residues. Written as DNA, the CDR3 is TGTGCCAGCAGCCAATACCAGGGGATGAACACTGAAGCTTTCTTT. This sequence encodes CASSQYQGMNTEAFF.

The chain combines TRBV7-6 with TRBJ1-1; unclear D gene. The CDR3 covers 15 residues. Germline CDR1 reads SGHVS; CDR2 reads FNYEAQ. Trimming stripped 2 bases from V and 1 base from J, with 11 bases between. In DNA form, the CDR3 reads TGTGCCAGCAGCTTATCTGAAGCAGGGAACACTGAAGCTTTCTTT. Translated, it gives CASSLSEAGNTEAFF.

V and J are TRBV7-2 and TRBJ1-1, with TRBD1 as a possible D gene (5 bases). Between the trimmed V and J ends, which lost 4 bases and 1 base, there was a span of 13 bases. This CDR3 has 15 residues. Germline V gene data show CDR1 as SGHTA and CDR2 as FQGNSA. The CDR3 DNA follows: TGTGCCAGCAGCTCCTACCTGGGGGGGAACACTGAAGCTTTCTTT. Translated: CASSSYLGGNTEAFF.

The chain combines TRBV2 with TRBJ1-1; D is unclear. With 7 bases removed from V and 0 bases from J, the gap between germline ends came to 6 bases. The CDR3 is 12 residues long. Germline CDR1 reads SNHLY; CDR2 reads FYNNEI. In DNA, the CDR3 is TGTGCCAGCACACTTGTGAACACTGAAGCTTTCTTT. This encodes CASTLVNTEAFF.